This is a list of T cell receptor beta chains from one sample in a study of CD8+CD57+ T cells in acquired aplastic anemia. TCRdb analysed the reads with MiXCR anew, one entry per CDR3 protein. The sample consists of approximately 98,000 distinct CDR3 sequences, 51% of them appearing once. Sequencing was carried out using sorted CD4+, CD8+, or CD8+CD57+ T cells (not recorded which) from PBMCs. The receptors originated from a human donor in good health, serving as a control. Each CDR3 is given with its conserved first and last residue. Fields, in order: V gene, J gene, clone size, D gene, CDR3 DNA, CDR3 protein. The D gene is left open where the match is weak. Only some rows state a clone size, as once, few, many or a class for expanded clones.

v_gene: TRBV10-3; j_gene: TRBJ1-2; abundance: NA; d_gene: TRBD1; CDR3nt: TGTGCCATCATTGGACCGGGACAGGGTGTATATGGCTACACCTTC; CDR3aa: CAIIGPGQGVYGYTF
v_gene: TRBV15; j_gene: TRBJ2-5; abundance: NA; d_gene: NA; CDR3nt: TGTGCCACCAGCAGAGACACCCAGGAGACCCAGTACTTC; CDR3aa: CATSRDTQETQYF
v_gene: TRBV6-1; j_gene: TRBJ2-4; abundance: many; d_gene: NA; CDR3nt: TGTGCCAGCAGGACCTCAGGGAAAAACATTCAGTACTTC; CDR3aa: CASRTSGKNIQYF
v_gene: TRBV10-1; j_gene: TRBJ2-5; abundance: NA; d_gene: TRBD2; CDR3nt: TGCGCCAGCTCCAAAGGACTAGCGGGGGATAGGGAGACCCAGTACTTC; CDR3aa: CASSKGLAGDRETQYF
v_gene: TRBV25-1; j_gene: TRBJ1-6; abundance: NA; d_gene: NA; CDR3nt: TGTGCCAGCACCGAGGGGGACCCTTCACCCCTCCACTTT; CDR3aa: CASTEGDPSPLHF
v_gene: TRBV2; j_gene: TRBJ2-7; abundance: few; d_gene: TRBD1; CDR3nt: TGTGCCAGCAGGATACTAACAGGGGGCGGCCACGAGCAGTACTTC; CDR3aa: CASRILTGGGHEQYF
v_gene: TRBV6-5; j_gene: TRBJ1-4; abundance: many; d_gene: NA; CDR3nt: TGTGCCAGCAGGTACACAACTAATGAAAAACTGTTTTTT; CDR3aa: CASRYTTNEKLFF
v_gene: TRBV19; j_gene: TRBJ2-6; abundance: NA; d_gene: TRBD1; CDR3nt: TGTGCCAGTAGGACAGGGGGAGTGCTCGCCGTCCTGACTTTC; CDR3aa: CASRTGGVLAVLTF
v_gene: TRBV6-6; j_gene: TRBJ1-2; abundance: many; d_gene: TRBD1; CDR3nt: TGTGCCAGCAGTTACCGCAGGGGGCAGGTTGGCTACACCTTC; CDR3aa: CASSYRRGQVGYTF
v_gene: TRBV7-6; j_gene: TRBJ2-7; abundance: many; d_gene: NA; CDR3nt: TGTGCCAGCAGCCCTCCCGACACTGACTACGAGCAGTACTTC; CDR3aa: CASSPPDTDYEQYF
v_gene: TRBV29-1; j_gene: TRBJ2-3; abundance: NA; d_gene: NA; CDR3nt: TGCAGCGTTCGATCGTCAGGGGTCACAGATACGCAGTATTTT; CDR3aa: CSVRSSGVTDTQYF
v_gene: TRBV5-6; j_gene: TRBJ2-1; abundance: many; d_gene: NA; CDR3nt: TGTGCCAGCAGCTTGGTTCGTGGGGGGGCAGCAGACAATGAGCAGTTCTTC; CDR3aa: CASSLVRGGAADNEQFF
v_gene: TRBV10-1; j_gene: TRBJ2-7; abundance: NA; d_gene: NA; CDR3nt: TGCGCCAGCAGTGAGTCGGGCAGGCCCGGCGAGCAGTACTTC; CDR3aa: CASSESGRPGEQYF
v_gene: TRBV27; j_gene: TRBJ1-2; abundance: few; d_gene: NA; CDR3nt: TGTGCCAGCAGTTTAGTCTCATCGGATAGCCATGGCTACACCTTC; CDR3aa: CASSLVSSDSHGYTF
v_gene: TRBV7-9; j_gene: TRBJ2-7; abundance: NA; d_gene: NA; CDR3nt: TGTGCCAGCAGCCAAGATGCAGGGTTGGAGCAGTACTTC; CDR3aa: CASSQDAGLEQYF
v_gene: TRBV10-3; j_gene: TRBJ1-1; abundance: NA; d_gene: NA; CDR3nt: TGTGCCATCAAGGGGGGTACTGAAGCTTTCTTT; CDR3aa: CAIKGGTEAFF
v_gene: TRBV4-3; j_gene: TRBJ1-5; abundance: many; d_gene: NA; CDR3nt: TGCGCCAGCAGCCAAGATCGGAGACAGCCCCAGCATTTT; CDR3aa: CASSQDRRQPQHF
v_gene: TRBV19; j_gene: TRBJ2-7; abundance: NA; d_gene: TRBD1; CDR3nt: TGTGCCAGTAGTATCTCCGCCGGGACAGTCTTCTACGAGCAGTACTTC; CDR3aa: CASSISAGTVFYEQYF
v_gene: TRBV5-1; j_gene: TRBJ2-7; abundance: NA; d_gene: NA; CDR3nt: TGCGCCAGCAGCTTGGACCCGGGACCGATCCTCTACGAGCAGTACTTC; CDR3aa: CASSLDPGPILYEQYF
v_gene: TRBV5-3; j_gene: TRBJ1-2; abundance: NA; d_gene: NA; CDR3nt: TGTGCCAGCAGCCTACTGCCCTCCTATGGCTACACCTTC; CDR3aa: CASSLLPSYGYTF
v_gene: TRBV19; j_gene: TRBJ2-2; abundance: many; d_gene: NA; CDR3nt: TGTGCCAGTATCCCGGGGATTAACACCGGGGAGCTGTTTTTT; CDR3aa: CASIPGINTGELFF
v_gene: TRBV7-3; j_gene: TRBJ1-5; abundance: NA; d_gene: TRBD1; CDR3nt: TGTGCCAGCAGCTTAGATACAGGGGAAAGTCAGCCCCAGCATTTT; CDR3aa: CASSLDTGESQPQHF
v_gene: TRBV20-1; j_gene: TRBJ2-5; abundance: NA; d_gene: NA; CDR3nt: TGCAGTGCCACCAGTGATTACCCGTACGAGACCCAGTACTTC; CDR3aa: CSATSDYPYETQYF
v_gene: TRBV15; j_gene: TRBJ2-1; abundance: NA; d_gene: NA; CDR3nt: TGTGCCACCAGCAGCGGACAGAGCACCTCCTACAATGAGCAGTTCTTC; CDR3aa: CATSSGQSTSYNEQFF
v_gene: TRBV6-1; j_gene: TRBJ2-5; abundance: many; d_gene: TRBD2; CDR3nt: TGTGCCAGCCACCGGGACTACTACCGACCCCACCAAGAGACCCAGTACTTC; CDR3aa: CASHRDYYRPHQETQYF
v_gene: TRBV24-1; j_gene: TRBJ2-3; abundance: NA; d_gene: TRBD2; CDR3nt: TGTGCCACCAGTGATTCGGGACTACCGCCGAATTTT; CDR3aa: CATSDSGLPPNF
v_gene: TRBV11-1; j_gene: TRBJ1-1; abundance: NA; d_gene: TRBD1; CDR3nt: TGTGCCAGCAGCCGACCCACAGGGGTATTGAGCACTGAAGCTTTCTTT; CDR3aa: CASSRPTGVLSTEAFF
v_gene: TRBV4-3; j_gene: TRBJ2-2; abundance: few; d_gene: TRBD1; CDR3nt: TGCGCCAGCAGCCATGACAGGGGGCTGGCCGGGGAGCTGTTTTTT; CDR3aa: CASSHDRGLAGELFF
v_gene: TRBV11-1; j_gene: TRBJ2-1; abundance: NA; d_gene: TRBD2; CDR3nt: TGTGCCAGCAGCTCCCGACTGGGCGGGGAGGGTGAGCAGTTCTTC; CDR3aa: CASSSRLGGEGEQFF
v_gene: TRBV5-1; j_gene: TRBJ2-3; abundance: NA; d_gene: NA; CDR3nt: TGCGCCAGCAGCTTGGAACTTAACACAGATACGCAGTATTTT; CDR3aa: CASSLELNTDTQYF
v_gene: TRBV7-3; j_gene: TRBJ1-1; abundance: NA; d_gene: NA; CDR3nt: TGTGCCAGCAGCTCCCAGGGTATGGCTGGGAACACTGAAGCTTTCTTT; CDR3aa: CASSSQGMAGNTEAFF
v_gene: TRBV27; j_gene: TRBJ2-7; abundance: many; d_gene: NA; CDR3nt: TGTGCCAGCAGTTTAGACGGAACCCAAAGCTACGAGCAGTACTTC; CDR3aa: CASSLDGTQSYEQYF
v_gene: TRBV5-1; j_gene: TRBJ1-2; abundance: NA; d_gene: NA; CDR3nt: TGCGCCAGCAGCTTGATTACAGCTAACTATGGCTACACCTTC; CDR3aa: CASSLITANYGYTF
v_gene: TRBV6-5; j_gene: TRBJ2-7; abundance: NA; d_gene: NA; CDR3nt: TGTGCCAGCAGTTACCGGGTGGCGCAGTCCTACGAGCAGTACTTC; CDR3aa: CASSYRVAQSYEQYF
v_gene: TRBV24-1; j_gene: TRBJ1-2; abundance: few; d_gene: TRBD1; CDR3nt: TGTGCCACCAGTGACTCGACAGGGAACTATGGCTACACCTTC; CDR3aa: CATSDSTGNYGYTF
v_gene: TRBV5-1; j_gene: TRBJ2-1; abundance: many; d_gene: NA; CDR3nt: TGCGCCAGCAGCGTCTCCGATGAGCAGTTCTTC; CDR3aa: CASSVSDEQFF
v_gene: TRBV6-1; j_gene: TRBJ2-5; abundance: NA; d_gene: TRBD1; CDR3nt: TGTGCCCACGCTGTTAGACCGGGACAGTACCAAGAGACCCAGTACTTC; CDR3aa: CAHAVRPGQYQETQYF
v_gene: TRBV10-2; j_gene: TRBJ1-5; abundance: NA; d_gene: NA; CDR3nt: TGCGCCAGCAGTGATCAGGACAATCAGCCCCAGCATTTT; CDR3aa: CASSDQDNQPQHF
v_gene: TRBV19; j_gene: TRBJ1-2; abundance: many; d_gene: TRBD1; CDR3nt: TGTGCCAGTAGGGATCTGGGACAGGGTTATGGCTACACCTTC; CDR3aa: CASRDLGQGYGYTF
v_gene: TRBV7-9; j_gene: TRBJ1-2; abundance: NA; d_gene: TRBD1; CDR3nt: TGTGCCAGCAGCTTACCAGGGGGCTCCTATGGCTACACCTTC; CDR3aa: CASSLPGGSYGYTF
v_gene: TRBV15; j_gene: TRBJ1-1; abundance: NA; d_gene: NA; CDR3nt: TGTGCCACCAGCCCGACAGATATGAACACTAAAGCTTTCTTT; CDR3aa: CATSPTDMNTKAFF
v_gene: TRBV4-2; j_gene: TRBJ1-5; abundance: few; d_gene: NA; CDR3nt: TGTGCCAACAGCCAAGACAGATATAGCAATCAGCCCCAGCATTTT; CDR3aa: CANSQDRYSNQPQHF
v_gene: TRBV27; j_gene: TRBJ2-3; abundance: many; d_gene: NA; CDR3nt: TGTGCCAGCAGTTTATCGAAGTCGGATACGCAGTATTTT; CDR3aa: CASSLSKSDTQYF
v_gene: TRBV24-1; j_gene: TRBJ2-7; abundance: NA; d_gene: NA; CDR3nt: TGTGCCACCAGTGACGCCGGGTCCAGCTACGAGCAGTACTTC; CDR3aa: CATSDAGSSYEQYF
v_gene: TRBV29-1; j_gene: TRBJ1-2; abundance: few; d_gene: NA; CDR3nt: TGCAGCGTTGTTAGGGTGTCGGGCGGCTACACCTTC; CDR3aa: CSVVRVSGGYTF
v_gene: TRBV4-2; j_gene: TRBJ2-5; abundance: many; d_gene: TRBD2; CDR3nt: TGTGCCAGCAGCCAAGGGACTAGCGGGGGGGAAGAGACCCAGTACTTC; CDR3aa: CASSQGTSGGEETQYF
v_gene: TRBV19; j_gene: TRBJ1-5; abundance: NA; d_gene: NA; CDR3nt: TGTGCCAGTAGTATAGGAGGATCCTACAATGAGCATTTT; CDR3aa: CASSIGGSYNEHF
v_gene: TRBV13; j_gene: TRBJ2-7; abundance: many; d_gene: NA; CDR3nt: TGTGCCAGCAGCTTAGACCGGGGTACGGGGGAGGACGAGCAGTACTTC; CDR3aa: CASSLDRGTGEDEQYF